This T cell receptor (beta chain) was captured in a study of cytomegalovirus exposure and HLA in healthy donors. Study at large: Genotyping of roughly 400 donors showed that around 81% belonged to the Caucasian-associated ancestry cluster. Study observations and caveats: Confirmation was obtained in vitro that a few CMV-associated chains are specific for CMV antigens.

Healthy bone marrow donors made up the donors. V shed 5 bases, J shed 6 bases, and the junction held 3 bases outside the gene matches. Germline lookup yields CDR1 WSHSY and CDR2 SAAADI. The CDR3 runs 14 residues. A word on this clone: Its target is unknown.

Both 60 Vbeta primers and 13 Jbeta primers went into the PCR. This table comes from immunoSEQ multiplex PCR, and its TCRdb copy is limited to in-frame clones, with some not included. The table shows about 190,000 clones, with about three quarters occurring only once. The chain uses TRBV10-2 and TRBJ2-1; 11 bases fit TRBD2. The material sequenced was PBMCs. The clonotype was recovered from a woman aged 30 to 39 in good health and CMV-seropositive. CDR3 protein: CASSLAGGLNEQFF. CDR3 nucleotide sequence: TGCGCCAGCAGTTTAGCGGGGGGGCTCAATGAGCAGTTCTTC.